The present TCR beta chain was sequenced within a study of shared clonotypes between healthy human individuals. To note about this clone: Antigen specificity is unknown.

Sequencing was performed with immunoSEQ multiplex PCR; in TCRdb, only in-frame clones are kept and a portion is missing. The repertoire includes around 2.1 million clones, 85% to 95% of them detected once, and over 1.5% sits in the top ten. General observations from the study: Naive CD4 clonotypes overlapped across a handful of donors at approximately 5%. Incompleteness in sorted-subset sequencing, despite large depth, was shown by rarefaction. The expectation was that sequencing depth would affect clonotype sharing among donors.

Germline V gene sequence: CDR1 SGHAT, CDR2 FQNNGV. V lost 5 bases, J lost 4 bases, and 21 bases lay in between. The CDR3 totals 16 residues. Naive CD8 isolation took CD45RO-negative cells positively selected for CCR7 and excluded terminally differentiated effector memory CD45RA+ cells. The sequence derives from a man younger than 30 in good health. Some clones in this sample may be carry-over from other donors' samples. The sequencing sample was made of naive CD8+ T cells from PBMCs. V is TRBV11-2 and J is TRBJ2-7; tentatively, D is TRBD2 (6 bases). In DNA, the CDR3 is TGTGCCAGCAGCCCTCCGTTGAGCGCGGGACCATACGAGCAGTACTTC. Amino acids: CASSPPLSAGPYEQYF.